Here is one T cell receptor beta chain with its context. The sample is drawn from a study of blood T cell repertoires in COVID-19. TCRdb's copy holds only in-frame clones and misses some; the assay was immunoSEQ multiplex PCR. Of fewer than 500,000 clones in the sample, more than 65% were seen once. V dropped 4 bases and J dropped 1 base, with 7 bases sitting between them. CDR1 and CDR2 from the germline V gene are LGHDT and YNNKEL (reference sequence). The CDR3 runs 13 residues. The sample taken for sequencing was peripheral blood. This TCR was recovered from a human donor with acute or convalescent COVID-19. The donor label of this sample is uncertain. This sequence joins TRBV3-1 (or the pseudogene TRBV3-2) and TRBJ1-2; no clear D. CDR3 nucleotide sequence: TGTGCCAGCAGCCCGGGAGGTAACTATGGCTACACCTTC. This encodes CASSPGGNYGYTF.